The source of this T cell receptor beta chain is a study of cytomegalovirus exposure and HLA in healthy donors. Produced via immunoSEQ multiplex PCR; TCRdb's table is partial and in-frame only. The top ten clones hold 0.95% to 1.5% of a sample with more than 250,000 clones, approximately 86% of them seen once. Trimming at V came to 1 base and at J to 2 bases, leaving 5 bases not matched to a gene. Germline CDR1 and CDR2: LNHNV and YYDKDF (reference sequence). CDR3 size: 16 residues. The sample consisted of PBMCs. This sequence joins TRBV15 and TRBJ2-3, with 8 bases that match TRBD2. The clonotype was recovered from a woman in her thirties in good health and CMV-seropositive. CDR3 nucleotides: TGTGCCACCAGCAGAGGTCCAGCGGGGGACACAGATACGCAGTATTTT. Translated: CATSRGPAGDTDTQYF.